The entry below describes one TCR beta chain. This PCR relied on a set of 60 Vbeta primers and 13 Jbeta primers. TCRdb's copy holds only in-frame clones and misses some; the assay was immunoSEQ multiplex PCR. The sample has approximately 150,000 clones; roughly three quarters are singletons. These data belong to a study of cytomegalovirus exposure and HLA in healthy donors. V was trimmed by 0 bases and J by 0 bases, leaving 16 bases between them. The CDR3 extends over 18 amino acids. The germline V gene encodes CDR1 SGHRS and CDR2 YFSETQ. The rearrangement uses TRBV5-1 and TRBJ1-3, with D maybe TRBD1 (5 bases). The TCR comes from a male donor in good health and CMV-seropositive. The sequenced sample was PBMCs. As DNA, the CDR3 is TGCGCCAGCAGCTTGGGCGGTCTGACAGCCCGCTCTGGAAACACCATATATTTT. This encodes CASSLGGLTARSGNTIYF.